The next 30 T cell receptor beta chains were all read from a single sample in a study of cytomegalovirus exposure and HLA in healthy donors. Use of 60 Vbeta and 13 Jbeta primers characterized the PCR. Clones were read by immunoSEQ multiplex PCR, and TCRdb kept only the in-frame ones, dropping some. In the table there are 150,000 to 200,000 clones, under 90% of which are singletons. Source material: PBMCs. These receptors originate from a man aged 18 to 30 in good health and CMV-seronegative.

The chain employs TRBV4-1 and TRBJ1-1; the D gene is possibly TRBD1 (5 bases). Germline CDR1 MGHRA, CDR2 YSYEKL. This CDR3 region has 15 residues. V was trimmed by 0 bases and J by 1 base, leaving 9 bases between them. The chain's CDR3 is CASSQETRANTEAFF. CDR3 in DNA: TGCGCCAGCAGCCAAGAAACCAGGGCGAACACTGAAGCTTTCTTT.

In its sample, this clone was seen once. The gene calls are TRBV7-2 and TRBJ2-7; D not certain. This CDR3 region has 13 residues. CDR1 and CDR2 from the germline V gene are SGHTA and FQGNSA. Trimming took off 5 bases at V and 0 bases at J, with 8 bases between the two ends. CDR3 sequence (DNA): TGTGCCAGCAGCCACACCTCCTCCTACGAGCAGTACTTC. Translated, it gives CASSHTSSYEQYF.

The chain is built from TRBV10-3 and TRBJ2-1; 8 nucleotides agree with TRBD1. Germline-derived CDR1 and CDR2 are ENHRY and SYGVKD. Unmatched junction bases numbered 12, after V lost 6 bases and J lost 2 bases. This CDR3 contains 17 residues. This CDR3 is CAISLIPGQATYNEQFF. CDR3 nucleotide sequence: TGTGCCATCAGCCTAATCCCGGGACAGGCGACCTACAATGAGCAGTTCTTC.

The J gene is TRBJ1-2, the V gene TRBV5-6; 7 nucleotides line up with TRBD1. The CDR3 is 17 residues long. J lost 8 bases, V lost 5 bases, and 21 bases had no gene match. Looked up from germline, CDR1 is SGHDT and CDR2 is YYEEEE. The chain's CDR3 is CASSLGQAIPSQKGYTF. CDR3 bases: TGTGCCAGCAGTTTAGGACAGGCGATTCCCTCTCAAAAGGGCTACACCTTC.

This chain uses TRBV28 with TRBJ1-2; TRBD1 aligns across 12 bases. CDR1 is MDHEN, CDR2 SYDVKM, per germline. The CDR3 totals 17 residues. The ends lost 5 bases at V and 6 bases at J; junction bases unmatched: 13. CDR3 DNA sequence: TGTGCCAGCAGTCCGGGACAGGGGGCTCCTTCTGCCCATGGCTACACCTTC. Residues: CASSPGQGAPSAHGYTF.

The rearrangement links TRBV7-9 to TRBJ2-6, with 7 bases lining up with TRBD2. V shed 3 bases, J shed 0 bases, and the junction held 5 bases outside the gene matches. The CDR3 consists of 17 residues. The V gene's germline CDR1 is SEHNR and CDR2 FQNEAQ (reference sequence). CDR3 sequence reads: CASSFGGSYSGANVLTF. The CDR3 coding sequence is TGTGCCAGCAGCTTCGGCGGGAGCTACTCTGGGGCCAACGTCCTGACTTTC.

The J gene is TRBJ2-1, the V gene TRBV7-2, with D possibly being TRBD1 (6 bases). In germline, CDR1 is SGHTA, CDR2 FQGNSA. The CDR3 contains 16 residues. V was shortened by 5 bases and J by 7 bases, with 21 bases between the two germline ends. CDR3 region: CASSPGGGRGSNEQFF. The CDR3 DNA reads TGTGCCAGCAGCCCAGGTGGGGGCAGGGGATCGAATGAGCAGTTCTTC. The whole variable domain, remainder taken from reference TRBV7-2 and TRBJ2-1, is GAGVSQSPSNKVTEKGKDVELRCDPISGHTALYWYRQSLGQGLEFLIYFQGNSAPDKSGLPSDRFSAERTGGSVSTLTIQRTQQEDSAVYLCASSPGGGRGSNEQFFGPGTRLTVL.

The J gene is TRBJ1-3, the V gene TRBV18; no clear D gene. The CDR3 is made up of 17 amino acids. Germline CDR1 KGHSH, CDR2 LQKENI. Trimming removed 6 bases from V and 0 bases from J, with 18 bases in between. The CDR3 DNA follows: TGTGCCAGCTCCCCGACGACCCTACGGGACTCTGGAAACACCATATATTTT. This encodes CASSPTTLRDSGNTIYF.

Notes on this clone: A read error may account for a junction end that differs from germline. The V gene is TRBV7-9, the J gene TRBJ2-7; 12 bases fit TRBD2. The CDR3 is 15 residues long. Germline V gives CDR1 SEHNR, CDR2 FQNEAQ (reference sequence). CDR3 loop: CSSSLETSGGYEQYF. In DNA form, the CDR3 reads TGTTCCAGCAGCTTAGAGACTAGCGGGGGCTACGAGCAGTACTTC. The whole variable domain, remainder taken from reference TRBV7-9 and TRBJ2-7, is DTGVSQNPRHKITKRGQNVTFRCDPISEHNRLYWYRQTLGQGPEFLTYFQNEAQLEKSRLLSDRFSAERPKGSFSTLEIQRTEQGDSAMYLCSSSLETSGGYEQYFGPGTRLTVT.

This chain links TRBV25-1 with TRBJ2-7; the D is unclear. The CDR3 contains 12 residues. CDR1 and CDR2 (germline): MGHDK, SYGVNS. V gave up 6 bases and J gave up 6 bases, with 12 bases separating them. CDR3 amino acids: CASSLSVGEQYF. DNA for the CDR3: TGTGCCAGCAGCTTATCGGTTGGCGAGCAGTACTTC.

Only a few counts were recorded for this clone. This chain joins TRBV6-5 and TRBJ1-4; possibly TRBD1 for D (5 bases). Germline V gives CDR1 MNHEY, CDR2 SVGAGI. The CDR3 length is 16 residues. The V gene lost 4 bases and the J gene lost 7 bases, with 19 bases spanning the gap. CDR3 bases: TGTGCCAGCAGTTCCTCCCAGGGAGGTCTAGGTGAAAAACTGTTTTTT. Its protein is CASSSSQGGLGEKLFF.

This chain uses TRBV11-3 with TRBJ2-1; possible D gene TRBD2, 6 bases. CDR1 and CDR2 (germline): SGHNT, YENEEA. Trimming left V 5 bases short and J 2 bases short, with 10 bases between. The CDR3 is 14 residues long. The CDR3 loop is CASSSGEAYNEQFF. CDR3 DNA: TGTGCCAGCAGCAGTGGGGAGGCCTACAATGAGCAGTTCTTC. The full variable domain, rest sourced from reference TRBV11-3 and TRBJ2-1, is EAGVVQSPRYKIIEKKQPVAFWCNPISGHNTLYWYLQNLGQGPELLIRYENEEAVDDSQLPKDRFSAERLKGVDSTLKIQPAELGDSAVYLCASSSGEAYNEQFFGPGTRLTVL.

This clone appeared a single time. In DNA form, the CDR3 reads TGTGCCAGCGGGGAATTACAGGCGTTCTCCCCGGGCTACACCTTC. Translated: CASGELQAFSPGYTF. The chain recombines TRBV2 with TRBJ1-2, with D perhaps matching TRBD1 (5 bases). Germline CDR1 and CDR2: SNHLY and FYNNEI. CDR3 length equals 15 residues. V shed 8 bases and J shed 8 bases, with 24 bases lying between them.

The chain combines TRBV30 with TRBJ1-2; tentatively, D is TRBD1 (5 bases). In germline, CDR1 is GTSNPN, CDR2 SVGIG (reference sequence). The germline V and J ends were trimmed by 3 bases and 0 bases, with 5 bases remaining between them. CDR3 length: 12 amino acids. DNA for the CDR3: TGTGCCTGGAGGACAGCTAACTATGGCTACACCTTC. This codes for CAWRTANYGYTF. Full variable domain (missing parts from reference TRBV30 and TRBJ1-2): SQTIHQWPATLVQPVGSPLSLECTVEGTSNPNLYWYRQAAGRGLQLLFYSVGIGQISSEVPQNLSASRPQDRQFILSSKKLLLSDSGFYLCAWRTANYGYTFGSGTRLTVV.

V is TRBV6-5 and J is TRBJ2-1, with D perhaps TRBD2 (6 bases). CDR3 length equals 13 residues. Germline loops: CDR1 MNHEY, CDR2 SVGAGI. Trimming removed 6 bases at V and 4 bases at J, with 10 bases between. The CDR3: CASSGGLYNEQFF. CDR3 DNA: TGTGCCAGCAGCGGGGGACTTTACAATGAGCAGTTCTTC.

The J gene is TRBJ2-1, the V gene TRBV5-4; D gene ambiguous. The V gene's germline CDR1 is SGHNT and CDR2 YYREEE (reference sequence). The CDR3 runs 16 residues. V was pared by 2 bases and J by 1 base, with 13 bases between. The CDR3 loop reads CASSLVQAGSYNEQFF. The CDR3 nucleotides read TGTGCCAGCAGCTTAGTTCAGGCTGGGTCCTACAATGAGCAGTTCTTC.

The chain recombines TRBV10-3 with TRBJ2-3, with 8 bases fitting TRBD1. V lost 4 bases, J lost 4 bases, and 1 base stayed unmatched. This CDR3 contains 13 residues. Germline V gene lookup returns CDR1 ENHRY and CDR2 SYGVKD. The CDR3 nucleotides read TGTGCCATCAGTGGACAGGGGCCAGATACGCAGTATTTT. Amino acid sequence: CAISGQGPDTQYF.

The chain recombines TRBV5-1 with TRBJ1-1; D is possibly TRBD1 (6 bases). Germline loops: CDR1 SGHRS, CDR2 YFSETQ. The CDR3 has 18 amino acids. Trimming pared 0 bases from V and 3 bases from J, leaving 21 bases between. CDR3 in amino acids: CASSLAGRGYGRDTEAFF. In nucleotides, the CDR3 is TGCGCCAGCAGCTTGGCCGGCAGGGGTTACGGTCGGGACACTGAAGCTTTCTTT.

The gene calls are TRBV10-3 and TRBJ2-2; D call uncertain. V shed 0 bases and J shed 0 bases, with 8 bases lying between them. The germline V gene has CDR1 ENHRY and CDR2 SYGVKD. The CDR3 has 16 amino acids. CDR3 nucleotide sequence: TGTGCCATCAGTGAGTCGGGCGCCGCGAACACCGGGGAGCTGTTTTTT. Translating it yields CAISESGAANTGELFF.

The CDR3 loop is CASEWEGGNTEAFF. In nucleotides, the CDR3 is TGTGCCAGTGAGTGGGAGGGGGGCAACACTGAAGCTTTCTTT. The chain carries TRBV2 and TRBJ1-1; TRBD1 might be the D (6 bases). The CDR3 runs 14 residues. Deletions cut 9 bases from V and 2 bases from J, with 16 bases between. The germline CDR1 and CDR2 sequences are SNHLY and FYNNEI.

This chain joins TRBV11-2 and TRBJ2-3; D remains unclear. V was trimmed by 2 bases and J by 2 bases, leaving 11 bases between them. Germline CDR1 and CDR2: SGHAT and FQNNGV. The CDR3 consists of 15 residues. CDR3 sequence (DNA): TGTGCCAGCAGCTTATACCACCGAGTCACAGATACGCAGTATTTT. It translates to CASSLYHRVTDTQYF.

This clone was recorded only once. Other DNA sequences in this sample translate to the same CDR3. The rearrangement uses TRBV7-9 and TRBJ1-5; no firm D call. CDR3 length: 12 residues. Deletions cut 5 bases from V and 1 base from J, with 3 bases between. Germline lookup yields CDR1 SEHNR and CDR2 FQNEAQ (reference sequence). Here the CDR3 DNA reads TGTGCCAGCAGCCCGAGCAATCAGCCCCAGCATTTT. Encoded protein: CASSPSNQPQHF.

V gene TRBV5-1 combines with J gene TRBJ2-7; D possibly corresponds to TRBD2 (7 bases). The CDR3 has 15 residues. Trimming cost V 2 bases and J 5 bases, with 17 bases left between them. Per the germline V gene, CDR1 is SGHRS and CDR2 is YFSETQ. CDR3 in amino acids: CASSFPGGGSNEQYF. The CDR3 DNA reads TGCGCCAGCAGCTTCCCCGGGGGCGGGAGTAACGAGCAGTACTTC.

V and J are TRBV5-4 and TRBJ2-2; TRBD2 is a possible D gene (7 bases). V dropped 4 bases and J dropped 5 bases, with 18 bases sitting between them. The V gene's germline CDR1 is SGHNT and CDR2 YYREEE (reference sequence). The CDR3 covers 16 residues. CDR3 bases: TGTGCCAGCAGCCTCCGAGGGGGAGGGCCTACCGGGGAGCTGTTTTTT. Residues: CASSLRGGGPTGELFF.

J is TRBJ1-2 and V is TRBV28, with unresolved D. This CDR3 spans 13 amino acids. Germline-derived CDR1 and CDR2 are MDHEN and SYDVKM. Trimming removed 2 bases from V and 4 bases from J, with 8 bases in between. The CDR3 bases are TGTGCCAGCAGTTTAGGTGGCAGCTATGGCTACACCTTC. It encodes CASSLGGSYGYTF.

With respect to this clone: The sample contains more than one DNA sequence encoding this CDR3. The chain has TRBV30 and TRBJ2-5; 8 bases agree with TRBD2. This CDR3 is built from 14 residues. Germline trimming cut 2 bases from V and 5 bases from J; bases unmatched to any gene: 7. From germline, CDR1 is GTSNPN and CDR2 SVGIG (reference sequence). The CDR3 nucleotides are TGTGCCTGGAGTACGGGGGGGTTGCTGGAGACCCAGTACTTC. Translating gives CAWSTGGLLETQYF.

The rearrangement uses TRBV19 and TRBJ2-7; 10 bases are a match to TRBD1. This CDR3 has 15 amino acids. Losses at the gene ends were 0 bases for V and 5 bases for J; bases not matched to a gene: 4. Germline lookup yields CDR1 LNHDA and CDR2 SQIVND (reference sequence). DNA for the CDR3: TGTGCCAGTAGTATAGATGGGACAGGGGTCGACGAGCAGTACTTC. Amino acid sequence: CASSIDGTGVDEQYF. Full variable domain (remainder filled in from reference TRBV19 and TRBJ2-7): DGGITQSPKYLFRKEGQNVTLSCEQNLNHDAMYWYRQDPGQGLRLIYYSQIVNDFQKGDIAEGYSVSREKKESFPLTVTSAQKNPTAFYLCASSIDGTGVDEQYFGPGTRLTVT.

The chain joins TRBV10-3 to TRBJ2-1; TRBD2 aligns across 7 bases. From germline, CDR1 is ENHRY and CDR2 SYGVKD. V trimming: 6 bases; J trimming: 3 bases; junction bases outside the gene matches: 5. This CDR3 contains 14 residues. CDR3 protein: CAIRAGRDYNEQFF. CDR3 DNA sequence: TGTGCCATCAGGGCAGGGAGGGACTACAATGAGCAGTTCTTC.

The gene calls are TRBV19 and TRBJ2-1; D perhaps matches TRBD2 (6 bases). Deletions cut 3 bases from V and 9 bases from J, with 18 bases between. Per the germline V gene, CDR1 is LNHDA and CDR2 is SQIVND (reference sequence). The CDR3 sequence is 15 residues long. The chain's CDR3 is CASSIFSGSGGEQFF. The DNA of the CDR3 is TGTGCCAGTAGTATCTTCTCCGGGAGTGGGGGTGAGCAGTTCTTC. Looking up the rest from reference TRBV19 and TRBJ2-1 gives the full variable domain: DGGITQSPKYLFRKEGQNVTLSCEQNLNHDAMYWYRQDPGQGLRLIYYSQIVNDFQKGDIAEGYSVSREKKESFPLTVTSAQKNPTAFYLCASSIFSGSGGEQFFGPGTRLTVL.

The CDR3 region is CASRPRAGGRTDTQYF. The CDR3, as DNA: TGCGCCAGCCGACCTCGGGCGGGAGGCAGAACAGATACGCAGTATTTT. The V and J genes are TRBV5-1 and TRBJ2-3; TRBD2 agrees at 8 bases. The CDR3 is 16 residues long. V gave up 7 bases and J gave up 3 bases; unmatched junction bases: 13. Germline V lookup: CDR1 SGHRS, CDR2 YFSETQ.